This is a list of T cell receptor beta chains from one sample in a study of blood T cell repertoires in COVID-19. This table comes from immunoSEQ multiplex PCR, and its TCRdb copy is limited to in-frame clones, with some not included. The sample shows approximately 120,000 clones, 88% of them seen only once. The sequenced material came from peripheral blood. These receptors all stem from a human donor in a cohort sampled during active COVID-19. The CDR3 runs from the conserved cysteine through the conserved F or W. A D gene is named only where the DNA matches it firmly. Size is omitted from some rows. Given values are once, few, many or a class for expanded clones.

CDR3 protein,CDR3 DNA,V gene,J gene,clone size,D gene
CASSLGGTGVSGANVLTF,TGTGCCAGCAGCCTAGGCGGGACAGGTGTCTCTGGGGCCAACGTCCTGACTTTC,TRBV3-1/TRBV3-2,TRBJ2-6,-,TRBD1
CASSGVGPAEQYF,TGTGCCAGCAGCGGGGTGGGGCCGGCCGAGCAGTACTTC,TRBV7-2,TRBJ2-7,-,-
CASSQLAGGTGELFF,TGCGCCAGCAGCCAGCTAGCGGGGGGGACCGGGGAGCTGTTTTTT,TRBV5-1,TRBJ2-2,-,TRBD2
CASSPRPTTSYEQYF,TGTGCCAGCTCACCGCGACCGACTACTTCCTACGAGCAGTACTTC,TRBV18,TRBJ2-7,-,-
CASSFRSSGYEQYF,TGTGCCAGCAGCTTTAGAAGCAGCGGCTACGAGCAGTACTTC,TRBV7-2,TRBJ2-7,-,-
CASSERTGSNNYGYTF,TGTGCCAGCAGTGAACGGACAGGGTCCAATAACTATGGCTACACCTTC,TRBV6-1,TRBJ1-2,-,TRBD1
CASSLTGDETQYF,TGCGCCAGCAGCTTAACAGGGGACGAGACCCAGTACTTC,TRBV5-1,TRBJ2-5,-,TRBD1
CASRPATGTSYGYTF,TGTGCCAGCAGACCCGCGACAGGGACGAGCTATGGCTACACCTTC,TRBV11-2,TRBJ1-2,few,TRBD1
CASSYSSSQLTYEQYF,TGTGCCAGCAGCTACTCCTCCTCCCAATTGACCTACGAGCAGTACTTC,TRBV5-4,TRBJ2-7,-,-
CASSLGQVLHYGYTF,TGTGCCAGCAGCTTGGGGCAGGTGCTACACTATGGCTACACCTTC,TRBV5-4,TRBJ1-2,-,-
CASSLVPTSGGTDTQYF,TGCGCCAGCAGCTTGGTACCCACTAGCGGGGGAACAGATACGCAGTATTTT,TRBV5-1,TRBJ2-3,-,TRBD2
CASSLSFGRGRAGELFF,TGTGCCAGCAGTTTATCGTTCGGCAGGGGGCGCGCCGGGGAGCTGTTTTTT,TRBV28,TRBJ2-2,-,TRBD1
CASSTLGGTGNEQFF,TGTGCCAGCAGCACACTGGGGGGGACCGGGAATGAGCAGTTCTTC,TRBV9,TRBJ2-1,once,TRBD2
CASTSSGGPPYVDTQYF,TGTGCCAGCACCTCTAGCGGGGGGCCTCCATACGTAGATACGCAGTATTTT,TRBV3-1/TRBV3-2,TRBJ2-3,-,TRBD2
CASSPAGLQASETQYF,TGTGCCAGCAGCCCAGCAGGGTTACAGGCGTCCGAGACCCAGTACTTC,TRBV5-6,TRBJ2-5,-,-
CASSPSGTGLTGELFF,TGTGCTAGCAGCCCGTCCGGGACAGGGCTAACCGGGGAGCTGTTTTTT,TRBV7-7,TRBJ2-2,-,TRBD1
CASSHPPSGGNTGELFF,TGTGCCAGCTCACACCCCCCTAGCGGGGGTAACACCGGGGAGCTGTTTTTT,TRBV18,TRBJ2-2,-,TRBD2
CASSQDPGQKDNEQFF,TGTGCCAGCAGCCAAGATCCGGGACAGAAAGACAATGAGCAGTTCTTC,TRBV3-1/TRBV3-2,TRBJ2-1,-,TRBD1
CASSPSLEDSPLHF,TGTGCCAGCTCACCGTCTTTGGAGGATTCACCCCTCCACTTT,TRBV18,TRBJ1-6,-,-
CASSPGGTLVTEAFF,TGTGCCAGCTCACCGGGGGGTACCTTGGTCACTGAAGCTTTCTTT,TRBV18,TRBJ1-1,-,-
CASTQYVDSNTEAFF,TGTGCCAGCACCCAATACGTTGACAGCAACACTGAAGCTTTCTTT,TRBV25-1,TRBJ1-1,-,-
CATRRASQLDEQFF,TGTGCCACACGGAGGGCTTCACAATTGGATGAGCAGTTCTTC,TRBV10-3,TRBJ2-1,-,-
CASSKRDRGLGLQFF,TGTGCCAGCAGCAAGCGGGACAGGGGTCTTGGATTGCAGTTCTTC,TRBV21-1,TRBJ2-1,-,-
CASSESTSGGALGEQFF,TGCGCCAGCAGTGAGTCGACTAGCGGGGGGGCGTTAGGTGAGCAGTTCTTC,TRBV10-1,TRBJ2-1,few,TRBD2
CASSPITVLWEQYF,TGTGCCAGCTCACCAATCACAGTTTTATGGGAGCAGTACTTC,TRBV18,TRBJ2-7,-,-
CASRKGQGNTEAFF,TGTGCCAGCAGGAAGGGACAGGGGAACACTGAAGCTTTCTTT,TRBV28,TRBJ1-1,once,TRBD1
CASSLGQGQETQYF,TGTGCCAGCAGCTTGGGACAGGGGCAAGAGACCCAGTACTTC,TRBV5-8,TRBJ2-5,-,TRBD1
CASLTGRPYEQYF,TGTGCCAGCCTGACAGGGAGGCCCTACGAGCAGTACTTC,TRBV9,TRBJ2-7,-,-
CAISEFEGGVTEAFF,TGTGCCATCAGTGAGTTCGAGGGAGGAGTCACTGAAGCTTTCTTT,TRBV10-3,TRBJ1-1,-,-
CAIKTTQSSYNEQFF,TGTGCCATTAAAACGACTCAAAGCTCCTACAATGAGCAGTTCTTC,TRBV10-3,TRBJ2-1,-,-
CASSYDRTYEQYF,TGTGCCAGCAGTTATGACAGGACCTACGAGCAGTACTTC,TRBV6-5,TRBJ2-7,-,-
CASSFAGTSGSNEQFF,TGTGCCAGCAGTTTTGCCGGGACTAGCGGGAGCAATGAGCAGTTCTTC,TRBV28,TRBJ2-1,-,TRBD2
CASSSTSGRRVEQFF,TGCGCCAGCAGCTCGACTAGCGGGAGACGAGTTGAGCAGTTCTTC,TRBV5-1,TRBJ2-1,-,TRBD2
CASSQDFSGRADTQYF,TGCGCCAGCAGCCAAGATTTCAGCGGGAGGGCAGATACGCAGTATTTT,TRBV4-1,TRBJ2-3,-,TRBD2
CASSTGTSGRSSADTQYF,TGTGCCAGCAGCACCGGGACTAGCGGGAGGTCTAGCGCAGATACGCAGTATTTT,TRBV7-9,TRBJ2-3,-,TRBD2
CASSRPSGTEAFF,TGTGCCAGCAGCCGACCCTCGGGCACTGAAGCTTTCTTT,TRBV5-4,TRBJ1-1,-,-
CASSKTVRGEGTEAFF,TGTGCCAGCAGCAAAACAGTCAGGGGGGAAGGCACTGAAGCTTTCTTT,TRBV5-4,TRBJ1-1,-,TRBD1
CASSLFPGGGTDTQYF,TGTGCCAGCAGCTTATTTCCGGGAGGGGGAACAGATACGCAGTATTTT,TRBV7-2,TRBJ2-3,-,TRBD2
CASSLTGLTTNEKLFF,TGCGCCAGCAGCCTAACAGGTCTTACAACTAATGAAAAACTGTTTTTT,TRBV5-1,TRBJ1-4,-,-
CASSSTTGLAEKLFF,TGTGCCAGCAGCTCGACGACAGGGCTAGCTGAAAAACTGTTTTTT,TRBV7-9,TRBJ1-4,-,TRBD1
CASSKGVRGTDTQYF,TGTGCCAGTAGTAAAGGGGTTAGAGGCACAGATACGCAGTATTTT,TRBV19,TRBJ2-3,-,-
CASSPRAGDSPLHF,TGTGCCAGCTCACCCCGGGCCGGGGATTCACCCCTCCACTTT,TRBV18,TRBJ1-6,-,-
CASSLGDSVEQYF,TGTGCCAGCAGCCTCGGGGATAGCGTCGAGCAGTACTTC,TRBV28,TRBJ2-7,-,-
CASSEAAGFGNTIYF,TGTGCCAGCAGTGAAGCGGCGGGATTCGGAAACACCATATATTTT,TRBV6-1,TRBJ1-3,-,-
CATGRQGETYNEQFF,TGTGCCACCGGAAGGCAGGGGGAAACCTACAATGAGCAGTTCTTC,TRBV2,TRBJ2-1,once,TRBD1
CASSLVTGSTDTQYF,TGTGCCAGCAGTTTGGTGACAGGTTCCACAGATACGCAGTATTTT,TRBV28,TRBJ2-3,-,-
CASSKGPIPSNEQFF,TGTGCCAGCAGCAAAGGCCCTATACCTTCCAATGAGCAGTTCTTC,TRBV21-1,TRBJ2-1,-,-
CASRTGQREQYF,TGTGCCAGCAGGACGGGACAAAGGGAGCAGTACTTC,TRBV6-5,TRBJ2-7,-,-
CASSPLRAGESQETQYF,TGTGCCAGCAGCCCTTTGAGGGCGGGAGAGAGTCAAGAGACCCAGTACTTC,TRBV5-4,TRBJ2-5,-,TRBD2
CASSLVVSGPYSGQYF,TGTGCCAGCAGCTTAGTGGTTAGCGGGCCATACTCGGGGCAGTACTTC,TRBV7-2,TRBJ2-7,-,TRBD2
CASSYAGNTEAFF,TGTGCCAGCAGTTATGCGGGGAACACTGAAGCTTTCTTT,TRBV6-5,TRBJ1-1,-,-
CASSPPRQGNIQYF,TGTGCCAGCAGCCCACCCAGACAGGGGAACATTCAGTACTTC,TRBV11-1,TRBJ2-4,-,TRBD1
CASSLDGGGTQYF,TGTGCCAGCAGTTTGGATGGCGGAGGTACGCAGTATTTT,TRBV12-3/TRBV12-4,TRBJ2-3,-,-